This T cell receptor (beta chain) was retrieved from a study of cytomegalovirus exposure and HLA in healthy donors. Study-level findings and limits: 164 TCR beta chains were listed as cytomegalovirus-associated. Rarity marked most TCR sequences, yet some public TCRs occurred in many donors.

The PCR was carried out with 60 Vbeta primers and 13 Jbeta primers. Clones were read by immunoSEQ multiplex PCR, and TCRdb kept only the in-frame ones, dropping some. In the table there are a few hundred thousand clones, around 80% of which are singletons. The germline V gene encodes CDR1 SGHRS and CDR2 YFSETQ. J lost 4 bases, V lost 6 bases, and 7 bases had no gene match. The CDR3 contains 14 residues. A remark on this clone: The antigen is not known.

This sequence originates from a young man in good health and CMV-seronegative. The rearrangement uses TRBV5-1 and TRBJ1-1; TRBD1 agrees at 9 bases. Sequencing was carried out using PBMCs. The CDR3 DNA reads as TGCGCCAGCACCGACAGGACAGGGGTCACTGAAGCTTTCTTT. It encodes CASTDRTGVTEAFF.